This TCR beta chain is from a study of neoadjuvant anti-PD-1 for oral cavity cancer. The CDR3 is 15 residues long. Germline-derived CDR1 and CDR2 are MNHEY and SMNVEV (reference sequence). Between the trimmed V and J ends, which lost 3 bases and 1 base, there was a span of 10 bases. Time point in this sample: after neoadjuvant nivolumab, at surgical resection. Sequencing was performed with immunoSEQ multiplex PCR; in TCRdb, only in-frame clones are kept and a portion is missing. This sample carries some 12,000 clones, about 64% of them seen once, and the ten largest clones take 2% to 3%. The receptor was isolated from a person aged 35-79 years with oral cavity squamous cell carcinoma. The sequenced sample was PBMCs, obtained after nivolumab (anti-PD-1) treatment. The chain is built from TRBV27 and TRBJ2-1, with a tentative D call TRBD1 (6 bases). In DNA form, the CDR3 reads TGTGCCAGCAGTTTGACAGGACTTTCCTACAATGAGCAGTTCTTC. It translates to CASSLTGLSYNEQFF.